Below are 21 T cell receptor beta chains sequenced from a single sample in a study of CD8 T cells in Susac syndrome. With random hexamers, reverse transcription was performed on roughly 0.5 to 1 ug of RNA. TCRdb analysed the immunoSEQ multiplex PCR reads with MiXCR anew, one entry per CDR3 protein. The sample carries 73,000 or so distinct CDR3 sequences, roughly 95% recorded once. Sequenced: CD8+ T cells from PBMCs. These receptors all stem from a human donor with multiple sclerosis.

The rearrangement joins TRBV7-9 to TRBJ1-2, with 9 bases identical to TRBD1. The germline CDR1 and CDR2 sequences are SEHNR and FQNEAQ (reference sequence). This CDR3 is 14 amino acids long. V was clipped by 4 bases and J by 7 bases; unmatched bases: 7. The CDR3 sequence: CASSSGQGRSGYTF. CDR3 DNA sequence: TGTGCCAGCAGCTCCGGACAGGGGCGCTCTGGCTACACCTTC.

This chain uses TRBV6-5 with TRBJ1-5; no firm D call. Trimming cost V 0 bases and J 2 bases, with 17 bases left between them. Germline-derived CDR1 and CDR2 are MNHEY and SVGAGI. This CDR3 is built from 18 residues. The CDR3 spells CASSYSNSMVMGNQPQHF. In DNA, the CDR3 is TGTGCCAGCAGTTACTCGAACTCCATGGTCATGGGCAATCAGCCCCAGCATTTT.

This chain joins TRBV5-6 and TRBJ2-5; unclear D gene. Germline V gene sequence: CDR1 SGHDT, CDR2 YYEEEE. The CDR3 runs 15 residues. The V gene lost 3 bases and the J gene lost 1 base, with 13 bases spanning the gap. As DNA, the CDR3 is TGTGCCAGCAGCTCCCGCCTGGACCTCCAAGAGACCCAGTACTTC. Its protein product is CASSSRLDLQETQYF.

The chain's CDR3 is CASGLQTVPDTQYF. CDR3 nucleotide sequence: TGTGCTAGTGGTTTGCAGACAGTGCCAGATACGCAGTATTTT. This sequence joins TRBV12-5 and TRBJ2-3; a weak D match, TRBD1 (5 bases). Trimming cost V 2 bases and J 4 bases, with 10 bases left between them. Germline CDR1 reads LGHNT; CDR2 reads FRNRAP. The CDR3 loop spans 14 amino acids.

The CDR3 region has the DNA TGTGCCAGCAGTTGGTCCGGACTCTCACCCGGGGAGCTGTTTTTT. Translated, it gives CASSWSGLSPGELFF. V and J are TRBV27 and TRBJ2-2, with a possible D match to TRBD2 (5 bases). V lost 4 bases to trimming and J lost 6 bases, with 15 bases between them. The length of the CDR3 is 15 residues. CDR1 is MNHEY, CDR2 SMNVEV, per germline (reference sequence).

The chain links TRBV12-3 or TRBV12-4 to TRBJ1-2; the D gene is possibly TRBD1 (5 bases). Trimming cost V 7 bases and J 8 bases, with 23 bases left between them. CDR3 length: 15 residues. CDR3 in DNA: TGTGCCAGCACCCGATCCTTGGGGGACGCTAGGGGCTACACCTTC. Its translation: CASTRSLGDARGYTF.

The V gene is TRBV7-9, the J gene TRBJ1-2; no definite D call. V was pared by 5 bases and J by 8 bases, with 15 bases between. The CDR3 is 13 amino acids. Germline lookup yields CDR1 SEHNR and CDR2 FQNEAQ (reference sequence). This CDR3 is CASSPGDPYGYTF. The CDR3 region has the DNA TGTGCCAGCAGCCCTGGAGACCCATACGGCTACACCTTC.

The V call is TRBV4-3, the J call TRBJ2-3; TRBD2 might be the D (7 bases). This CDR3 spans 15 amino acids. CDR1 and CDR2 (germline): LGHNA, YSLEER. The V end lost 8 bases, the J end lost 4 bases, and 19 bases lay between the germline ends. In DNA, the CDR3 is TGCGCCAGCTCCGAGGGGGGGAGGTCCGCAGATACGCAGTATTTT. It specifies CASSEGGRSADTQYF.

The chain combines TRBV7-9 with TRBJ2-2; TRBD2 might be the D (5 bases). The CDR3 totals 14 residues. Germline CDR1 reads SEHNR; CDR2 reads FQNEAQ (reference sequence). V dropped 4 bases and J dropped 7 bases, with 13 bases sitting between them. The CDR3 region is CASSSSREIGELFF. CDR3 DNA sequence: TGTGCCAGCAGCTCGTCCCGGGAAATCGGGGAGCTGTTTTTT.

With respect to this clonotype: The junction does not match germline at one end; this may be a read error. The DNA for the CDR3 is TGCAGCGTGGAAGGGACCGCCCTCTCCTACAATGAGCAGTTCTTC. Protein sequence: CSVEGTALSYNEQFF. The chain carries TRBV29-1 and TRBJ2-1; possibly TRBD1 or TRBD2 for D (5 bases each). This CDR3 has 15 amino acids. Germline assignment: CDR1 SQVTM and CDR2 ANQGSEA.

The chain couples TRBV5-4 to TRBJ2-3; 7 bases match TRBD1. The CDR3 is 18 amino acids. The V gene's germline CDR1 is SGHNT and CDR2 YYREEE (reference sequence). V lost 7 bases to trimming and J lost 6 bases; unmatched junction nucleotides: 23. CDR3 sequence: CASENGKSGQLLGDTQYF. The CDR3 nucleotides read TGTGCCAGCGAGAACGGAAAGTCGGGACAGCTCCTGGGGGATACGCAGTATTTT.

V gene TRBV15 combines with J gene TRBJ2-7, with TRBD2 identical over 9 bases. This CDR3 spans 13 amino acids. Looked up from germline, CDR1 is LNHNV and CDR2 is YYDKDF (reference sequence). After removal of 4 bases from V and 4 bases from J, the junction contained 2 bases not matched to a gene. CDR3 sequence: CATSTLAGYEQYF. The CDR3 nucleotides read TGTGCCACCAGCACTCTAGCGGGATACGAGCAGTACTTC.

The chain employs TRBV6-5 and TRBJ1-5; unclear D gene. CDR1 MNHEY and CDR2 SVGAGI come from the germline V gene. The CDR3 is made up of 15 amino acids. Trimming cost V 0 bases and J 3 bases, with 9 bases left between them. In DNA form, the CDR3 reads TGTGCCAGCAGTTACTCCCAGCGATACAATCAGCCCCAGCATTTT. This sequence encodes CASSYSQRYNQPQHF.

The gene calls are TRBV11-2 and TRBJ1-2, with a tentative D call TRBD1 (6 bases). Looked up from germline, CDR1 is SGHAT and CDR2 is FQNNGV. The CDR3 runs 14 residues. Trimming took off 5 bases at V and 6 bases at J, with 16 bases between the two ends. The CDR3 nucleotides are TGTGCCAGCAGCCCAAACCGGGACATTGATGGCTACACCTTC. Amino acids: CASSPNRDIDGYTF.

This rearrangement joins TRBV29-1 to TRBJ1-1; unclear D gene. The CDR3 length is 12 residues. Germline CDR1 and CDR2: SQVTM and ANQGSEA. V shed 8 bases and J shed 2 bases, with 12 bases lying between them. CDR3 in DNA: TGCAGCTTTACCATGAGAAACACTGAAGCTTTCTTT. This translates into CSFTMRNTEAFF.

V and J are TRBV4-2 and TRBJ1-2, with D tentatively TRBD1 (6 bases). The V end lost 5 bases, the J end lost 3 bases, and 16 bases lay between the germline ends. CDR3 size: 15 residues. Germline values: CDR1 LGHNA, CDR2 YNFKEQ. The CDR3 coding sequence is TGTGCCAGCAGCAACGACATGGGGGGCGACTATGGCTACACCTTC. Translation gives CASSNDMGGDYGYTF.

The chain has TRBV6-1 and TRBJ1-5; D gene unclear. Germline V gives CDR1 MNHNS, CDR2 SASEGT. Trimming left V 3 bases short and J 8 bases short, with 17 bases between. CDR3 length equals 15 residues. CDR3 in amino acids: CASSDIQGFEEPQHF. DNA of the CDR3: TGTGCCAGCAGTGACATCCAAGGGTTCGAGGAGCCCCAGCATTTT.

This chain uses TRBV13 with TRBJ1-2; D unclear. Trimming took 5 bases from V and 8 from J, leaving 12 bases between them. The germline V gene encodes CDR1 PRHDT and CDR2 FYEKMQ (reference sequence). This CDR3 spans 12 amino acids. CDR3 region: CASSAPGVGYTF. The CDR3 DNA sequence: TGTGCCAGCAGCGCCCCCGGGGTGGGCTACACCTTC.

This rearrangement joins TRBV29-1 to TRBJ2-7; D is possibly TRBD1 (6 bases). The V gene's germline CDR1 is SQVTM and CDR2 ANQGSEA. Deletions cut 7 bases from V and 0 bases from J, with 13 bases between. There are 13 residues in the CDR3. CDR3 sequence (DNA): TGCAGCGCCTTCACAGGGATCTCCTACGAGCAGTACTTC. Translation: CSAFTGISYEQYF.

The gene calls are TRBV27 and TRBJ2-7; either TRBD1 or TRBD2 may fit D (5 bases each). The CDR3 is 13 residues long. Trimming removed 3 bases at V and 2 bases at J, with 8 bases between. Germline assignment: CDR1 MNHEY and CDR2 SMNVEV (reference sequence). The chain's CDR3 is CASSLGPTYEQYF. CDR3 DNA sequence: TGTGCCAGCAGTTTGGGACCTACCTACGAGCAGTACTTC.

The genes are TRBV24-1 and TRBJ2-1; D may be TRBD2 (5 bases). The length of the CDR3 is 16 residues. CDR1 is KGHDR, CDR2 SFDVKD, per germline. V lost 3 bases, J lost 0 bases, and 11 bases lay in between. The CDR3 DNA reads TGTGCCACCAGTGATCCTCCTGGGAGCTCCTACAATGAGCAGTTCTTC. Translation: CATSDPPGSSYNEQFF.